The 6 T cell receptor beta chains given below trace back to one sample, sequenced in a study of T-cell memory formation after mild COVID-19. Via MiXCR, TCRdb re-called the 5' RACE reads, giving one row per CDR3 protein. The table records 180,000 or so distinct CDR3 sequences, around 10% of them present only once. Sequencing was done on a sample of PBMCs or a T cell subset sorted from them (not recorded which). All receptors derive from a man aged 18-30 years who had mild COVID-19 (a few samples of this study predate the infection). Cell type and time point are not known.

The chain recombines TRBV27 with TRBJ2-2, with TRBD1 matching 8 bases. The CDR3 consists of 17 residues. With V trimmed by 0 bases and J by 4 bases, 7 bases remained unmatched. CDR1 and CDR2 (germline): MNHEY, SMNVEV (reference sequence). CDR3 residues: CASSLSSGQVVTGELFF. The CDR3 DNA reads TGTGCCAGCAGTTTATCCTCGGGACAGGTAGTCACCGGGGAGCTGTTTTTT.

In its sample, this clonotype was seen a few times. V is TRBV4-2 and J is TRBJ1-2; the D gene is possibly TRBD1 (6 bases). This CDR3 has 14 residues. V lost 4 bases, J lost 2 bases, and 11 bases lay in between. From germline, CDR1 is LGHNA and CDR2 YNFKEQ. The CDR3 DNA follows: TGTGCCAGCAGCCGCCCTGGGACAAACTATGGCTACACCTTC. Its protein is CASSRPGTNYGYTF.

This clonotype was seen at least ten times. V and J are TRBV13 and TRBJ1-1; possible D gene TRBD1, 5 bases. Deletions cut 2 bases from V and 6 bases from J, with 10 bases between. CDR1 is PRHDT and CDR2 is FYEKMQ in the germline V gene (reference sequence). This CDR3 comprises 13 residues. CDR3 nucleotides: TGTGCCAGCAGCTTATTGAGGGGCCCTGAAGCTTTCTTT. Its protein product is CASSLLRGPEAFF.

The CDR3 DNA reads as TGTGCCTGGAGTGTAATCCCCTCCAATGAGCAGTTCTTC. Translated, it gives CAWSVIPSNEQFF. The gene calls are TRBV30 and TRBJ2-1, with no clear D. CDR1 and CDR2 (germline): GTSNPN, SVGIG (reference sequence). The V end lost 0 bases, the J end lost 6 bases, and 9 bases lay between the germline ends. The CDR3 covers 13 residues.

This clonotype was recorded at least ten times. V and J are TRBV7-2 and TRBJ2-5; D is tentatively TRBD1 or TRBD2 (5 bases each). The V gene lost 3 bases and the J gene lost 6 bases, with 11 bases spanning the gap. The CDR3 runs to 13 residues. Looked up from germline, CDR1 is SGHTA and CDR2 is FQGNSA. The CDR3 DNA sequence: TGTGCCAGCAGCTTGAGGGGCGAAAAGACCCAGTACTTC. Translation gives CASSLRGEKTQYF.

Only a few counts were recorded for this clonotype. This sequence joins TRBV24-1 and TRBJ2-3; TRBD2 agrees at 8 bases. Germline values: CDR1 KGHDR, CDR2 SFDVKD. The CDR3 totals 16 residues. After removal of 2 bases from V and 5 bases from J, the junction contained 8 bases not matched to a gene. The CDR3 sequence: CATSDSVAGMGDTQYF. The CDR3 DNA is TGTGCCACCAGTGATTCCGTAGCGGGAATGGGAGATACGCAGTATTTT.